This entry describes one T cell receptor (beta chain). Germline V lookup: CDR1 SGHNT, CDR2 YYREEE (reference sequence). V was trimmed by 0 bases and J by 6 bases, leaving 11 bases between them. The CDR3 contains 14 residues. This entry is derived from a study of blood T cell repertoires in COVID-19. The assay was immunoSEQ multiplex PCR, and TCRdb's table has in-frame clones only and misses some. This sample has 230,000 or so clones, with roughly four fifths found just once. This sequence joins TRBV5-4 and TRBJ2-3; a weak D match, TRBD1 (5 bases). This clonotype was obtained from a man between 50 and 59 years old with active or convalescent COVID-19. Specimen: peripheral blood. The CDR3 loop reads CASSLDRRVDTQYF. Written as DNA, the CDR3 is TGTGCCAGCAGCTTGGACAGGCGAGTGGATACGCAGTATTTT. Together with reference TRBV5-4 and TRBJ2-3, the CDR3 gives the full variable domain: ETGVTQSPTHLIKTRGQQVTLRCSSQSGHNTVSWYQQALGQGPQFIFQYYREEENGRGNFPPRFSGLQFPNYSSELNVNALELDDSALYLCASSLDRRVDTQYFGPGTRLTVL.